This T cell receptor beta chain derives from a study of CD8+ T cells in alopecia areata. The overall study: Tofacitinib was given for 6 to 18 months, then stopped for 6 months.

CDR3 length: 15 residues. The germline V gene encodes CDR1 SGHRS and CDR2 YFSETQ. The study's findings and limits: Across lesional scalp, and particularly alopecia totalis/universalis, clonality surpassed that of normal scalp. Researchers reported that TCR sharing among patients proved less clear than in mice, possibly HLA-linked.

As for this clone: Its specificity is not known. At one boundary the junction diverges from the germline segment, which might be a read error.

cDNA prepared by RNA extraction and subsequent reverse transcription served as the template for sequencing. Some clones are missing from TCRdb's copy, which holds only in-frame ones; the method was immunoSEQ multiplex PCR. The sample yields hundreds of thousands of clones, about 68% seen once. The sorting of PBMCs gave CD4+ and CD8+ T cells. Sequenced material: CD4+ T cells sorted from blood, taken at week 0. The source is a human donor with alopecia areata. This chain uses TRBV5-1 with TRBJ1-1; D is perhaps TRBD1 (5 bases). The CDR3 DNA follows: TGCGCCAGCAGCCCCGGGGCAGGAAGGAACATTGAAGCTTTCTTT. Protein sequence: CASSPGAGRNIEAFF.